Each of the 11 T cell receptor beta chains below was sequenced from the same sample in a study of T cells after yellow fever vaccination. TCRdb redid the calling of the 5' RACE reads with MiXCR, one entry per CDR3 protein. The table shows about 320,000 distinct CDR3 sequences, with 12% occurring only once. The sample in question was CD4+ T cells sorted from PBMCs, obtained 15 days after the yellow fever booster vaccination. These receptors were collected from a man younger than 35 who received the YFV17D yellow fever vaccine.

A few counts support this clonotype. The chain recombines TRBV27 with TRBJ2-1; 8 nucleotides line up with TRBD2. The J segment lost 10 bases and the V segment lost 4 bases, leaving 3 bases of the junction unmatched. CDR1 and CDR2 from the germline V gene are MNHEY and SMNVEV (reference sequence). The CDR3 is 12 residues long. Written as DNA, the CDR3 is TGTGCCAGCAGTTACTTAGCGGGGGAGCAGTTCTTC. This codes for CASSYLAGEQFF.

The CDR3 nucleotides are TGTGCCATCAGAGGACTAGCGGGGGACCACGAGCAGTACTTC. Residues: CAIRGLAGDHEQYF. The chain links TRBV10-3 to TRBJ2-7; 13 nucleotides match TRBD2. This CDR3 contains 14 residues. Germline trimming cut 6 bases from V and 5 bases from J; bases unmatched to any gene: 4. CDR1 is ENHRY, CDR2 SYGVKD, per germline.

The rearrangement uses TRBV11-2 and TRBJ2-3, with D tentatively TRBD1 (5 bases). Germline values: CDR1 SGHAT, CDR2 FQNNGV. Trimming removed 3 bases at V and 4 bases at J, with 8 bases between. There are 13 residues in the CDR3. For the CDR3, the DNA is TGTGCCAGCAGCTTCAGGGTTTCAGATACGCAGTATTTT. This encodes CASSFRVSDTQYF.

The sample holds a few counts of this clonotype. This rearrangement joins TRBV2 to TRBJ2-1; no reliable D call. Germline loops: CDR1 SNHLY, CDR2 FYNNEI. The CDR3 spans 12 residues. Trimming shortened V by 4 bases and J by 10 bases, and 11 bases separated the two germline ends. Written as DNA, the CDR3 is TGTGCCAGCAGTGGAACAGCCAGAGAGCAGTTCTTC. Its translation is CASSGTAREQFF.

This clonotype has more than one count but fewer than ten. This chain uses TRBV6-2 or TRBV6-3 with TRBJ1-1; 8 positions agree with TRBD1. The J segment lost 4 bases and the V segment lost 0 bases, leaving 16 bases of the junction unmatched. This CDR3 has 19 residues. From germline, CDR1 is MNHEY and CDR2 SVGEGT. The CDR3 spells CASSYSSEPGGSPVTEAFF. CDR3 bases: TGTGCCAGCAGTTACTCGAGTGAGCCAGGGGGCTCTCCTGTCACTGAAGCTTTCTTT.

This clonotype was observed a few times. The gene calls are TRBV18 and TRBJ2-5; TRBD1 matches at 7 bases. CDR1 and CDR2 (germline): KGHSH, LQKENI. The CDR3 is 13 amino acids. V shed 3 bases, J shed 7 bases, and the junction held 5 bases outside the gene matches. The CDR3 reads CASSPTGERTQYF. The CDR3 DNA follows: TGTGCCAGCTCACCTACAGGGGAGCGGACCCAGTACTTC.

This clonotype has more than one count but fewer than ten. The J gene is TRBJ1-1, the V gene TRBV5-1; no definite D call. Trimming removed 0 bases at V and 0 bases at J, with 12 bases between. CDR3 size: 16 residues. CDR1 is SGHRS, CDR2 YFSETQ, per germline. CDR3 amino acids: CASSLVGESMNTEAFF. The CDR3 DNA reads TGCGCCAGCAGCTTGGTTGGAGAATCAATGAACACTGAAGCTTTCTTT. Full variable domain (rest looked up from reference TRBV5-1 and TRBJ1-1): KAGVTQTPRYLIKTRGQQVTLSCSPISGHRSVSWYQQTPGQGLQFLFEYFSETQRNKGNFPGRFSGRQFSNSRSEMNVSTLELGDSALYLCASSLVGESMNTEAFFGQGTRLTVV.

This clonotype showed up just a few times. V usage is TRBV6-5 and J usage is TRBJ1-4, with D hard to call. V lost 5 bases and J 8 bases, leaving 9 bases between the germline ends. Germline V gene sequence: CDR1 MNHEY, CDR2 SVGAGI. The CDR3 is made up of 12 amino acids. In DNA form, the CDR3 reads TGTGCCAGCAGTCACGGGGAGGAAAAACTGTTTTTT. Amino acid sequence: CASSHGEEKLFF.

Only one count was recorded for this clonotype. CDR3 loop: CASSPRWYDEQYV. The CDR3 DNA is TGTGCCAGCTCCCCACGCTGGTATGACGAGCAGTACGTC. The chain employs TRBV11-1 and TRBJ2-7; no clear D gene. Per the germline V gene, CDR1 is SGHAT and CDR2 is FQDESV (reference sequence). Trimming took off 8 bases at V and 5 bases at J, with 16 bases between the two ends. The CDR3 is 13 amino acids.

There are a few counts of this clonotype. The chain is built from TRBV5-6 and TRBJ1-2; perhaps TRBD1 as D (5 bases). This CDR3 region has 14 residues. From germline, CDR1 is SGHDT and CDR2 YYEEEE. V lost 5 bases and J 10 bases, leaving 21 bases between the germline ends. The CDR3 is CASSPLAVGGVYTF. The CDR3, as DNA: TGTGCCAGCAGTCCCTTAGCGGTTGGAGGGGTCTACACCTTC. The full variable domain, completed using reference TRBV5-6 and TRBJ1-2, is DAGVTQSPTHLIKTRGQQVTLRCSPKSGHDTVSWYQQALGQGPQFIFQYYEEEERQRGNFPDRFSGHQFPNYSSELNVNALLLGDSALYLCASSPLAVGGVYTFGSGTRLTVV.

This clonotype was recorded many times. This rearrangement joins TRBV5-1 to TRBJ2-7, with D hard to call. Trimming cost V 1 base and J 5 bases, with 16 bases left between them. Germline-derived CDR1 and CDR2 are SGHRS and YFSETQ. The CDR3 is made up of 15 amino acids. The CDR3 DNA sequence: TGCGCCAGCAGCTTGAACGGGCGCAGTGGGGACGAGCAGTACTTC. Translated: CASSLNGRSGDEQYF.